This TCR beta chain comes out of a study of blood T cell repertoires in COVID-19. The wider study: PBMCs, B-cell-depleted T cells, or T cells were the source of the cDNA or gDNA that made up the material.

This clone has only a few counts. Per the original data handling: Researchers report that nucleated cell counts were estimated from reference gene primer amplification. TCRdb's copy holds only in-frame clones and misses some; the assay was immunoSEQ multiplex PCR. V, J and clone size are taken as reported in that table, and D and trimming were inferred from the DNA itself. The top ten clones hold about 9.4% of a sample with tens of thousands of clones, around 80% of them seen once. Per germline, CDR1 MDHEN and CDR2 SYDVKM. The ends lost 4 bases at V and 4 bases at J; junction bases unmatched: 0. The length of the CDR3 is 12 residues.

This TCR came from a man aged 60-69 years with acute or convalescent COVID-19. The source material was peripheral blood. This chain connects TRBV28 to TRBJ1-2; 7 bases line up with TRBD1. CDR3 loop: CASSYRGYGYTF. CDR3 nucleotides: TGTGCCAGCAGTTACAGGGGCTATGGCTACACCTTC.